The 21 T cell receptor beta chains below come from one sample, sequenced in a study of T-cell reconstitution after alpha-beta-depleted transplantation in children. Construction of the TCRbeta library involved unique molecular identifiers. TCRdb redid the calling of the PCR reads with MiXCR, one entry per CDR3 protein. The sample lists hundreds of thousands of distinct CDR3 sequences, less than 15% occurring once. The material was PBMCs, obtained before TCRalphabeta/CD19-depleted stem cell transplant. Source of these receptors: a girl aged 2 to 10 with congenital amegakaryocytic thrombocytopenia, due to receive a stem cell transplant.

This clonotype showed up just a few times. This sequence joins TRBV7-2 and TRBJ1-3; D gene ambiguous. Deletions cut 1 base from V and 0 bases from J, with 7 bases between. Germline values: CDR1 SGHTA, CDR2 FQGNSA. The CDR3 extends over 15 amino acids. DNA of the CDR3: TGTGCCAGCAGCTTAGTTTCTAGCTCTGGAAACACCATATATTTT. It encodes CASSLVSSSGNTIYF.

This clonotype occurred a few times. The chain links TRBV11-2 to TRBJ2-7, with a possible D match to TRBD2 (5 bases). The ends were cut back, 1 base at V and 3 bases at J, with 13 bases in the middle. CDR1 is SGHAT and CDR2 is FQNNGV in the germline V gene. The CDR3 extends over 15 amino acids. The DNA for the CDR3 is TGTGCCAGCAGCTTAGTACTGAGGACTGTCTACGAGCAGTACTTC. This encodes CASSLVLRTVYEQYF.

This clonotype was seen at least ten times. The V and J genes are TRBV5-5 and TRBJ2-7; 7 positions agree with TRBD2. Germline V gene lookup returns CDR1 SGHKS and CDR2 YYEKEE (reference sequence). CDR3 length: 13 residues. Germline trimming cut 2 bases from V and 3 bases from J; bases unmatched to any gene: 2. The CDR3 region has the DNA TGTGCCAGCAGCTTCCCGGGAGGCTACGAGCAGTACTTC. Amino acids: CASSFPGGYEQYF.

Notes on this clonotype: One base away lies a much larger clone, so this may be a sequencing read error. The chain has TRBV4-1 and TRBJ1-1; D gene ambiguous. Germline lookup yields CDR1 MGHRA and CDR2 YSYEKL. This CDR3 spans 14 amino acids. CDR3: CASRQDPGNTEAFF. The CDR3 coding sequence is TGCGCCAGCCGCCAAGATCCCGGGAACACTGAAGCTTTCTTT.

This clonotype came up a few times. The chain couples TRBV28 to TRBJ2-3; no firm D call. The CDR3 runs 15 residues. Germline lookup yields CDR1 MDHEN and CDR2 SYDVKM. Trimming stripped 5 bases from V and 2 bases from J, with 14 bases between. The chain's CDR3 is CASSLWPADTDTQYF. CDR3 bases: TGTGCCAGCAGTCTTTGGCCGGCGGACACAGATACGCAGTATTTT. Based on the CDR3 plus reference TRBV28 and TRBJ2-3, the full variable domain is DVKVTQSSRYLVKRTGEKVFLECVQDMDHENMFWYRQDPGLGLRLIYFSYDVKMKEKGDIPEGYSVSREKKERFSLILESASTNQTSMYLCASSLWPADTDTQYFGPGTRLTVL.

This chain links TRBV5-1 with TRBJ2-2, with 9 bases aligning to TRBD1. The V and J ends lost 4 bases and 7 bases, in that order; junction bases with no gene match: 11. The CDR3 extends over 16 amino acids. Germline loops: CDR1 SGHRS, CDR2 YFSETQ. CDR3 region: CASSPRTGDGNGELFF. CDR3 sequence (DNA): TGCGCCAGCAGCCCAAGGACAGGGGACGGTAACGGGGAGCTGTTTTTT.

This clonotype has a count of ten or more. The rearrangement joins TRBV20-1 to TRBJ2-3, with D perhaps TRBD1 (5 bases). The V gene's germline CDR1 is DFQATT and CDR2 SNEGSKA (reference sequence). V lost 3 bases, J lost 0 bases, and 19 bases lay in between. The length of the CDR3 is 17 residues. CDR3 in amino acids: CSARASWGLGSTDTQYF. The CDR3 nucleotides read TGCAGTGCTAGGGCCTCTTGGGGCCTAGGAAGCACAGATACGCAGTATTTT.

This clonotype was seen repeatedly, ten times or more. The chain is built from TRBV20-1 and TRBJ2-7; 7 nucleotides match TRBD2. CDR1 and CDR2 (germline): DFQATT, SNEGSKA (reference sequence). The CDR3 loop spans 12 amino acids. The ends lost 6 bases at V and 0 bases at J; junction bases unmatched: 2. The CDR3 coding sequence is TGCAGTGCCCGCGGGGGCTCCTACGAGCAGTACTTC. Translated: CSARGGSYEQYF.

Ten or more counts support this clonotype. The CDR3 region is CASSATSGLYNEQFF. The CDR3 bases are TGTGCCAGCAGTGCAACTAGCGGGCTTTACAATGAGCAGTTCTTC. The rearrangement links TRBV28 to TRBJ2-1, with 9 positions matching TRBD2. CDR1 MDHEN and CDR2 SYDVKM come from the germline V gene. The CDR3 length is 15 residues. J gave up 4 bases and V 5 bases, and 6 bases lay outside the gene matches.

This clonotype was observed a handful of times. The rearrangement uses TRBV11-2 and TRBJ2-2; the D gene is possibly TRBD1 (6 bases). The CDR3 is 15 amino acids. V shed 0 bases and J shed 5 bases, with 10 bases lying between them. Germline V gene sequence: CDR1 SGHAT, CDR2 FQNNGV. This CDR3 is CASSLEQGWTGELFF. In DNA, the CDR3 is TGTGCCAGCAGCTTAGAACAGGGATGGACCGGGGAGCTGTTTTTT.

In the case of this clonotype: One end of the junction varies from germline; a read error may be responsible. This chain links TRBV15 with TRBJ1-2; tentatively, D is TRBD1 (5 bases). The CDR3 runs to 15 residues. Germline V gene lookup returns CDR1 LNHNV and CDR2 YYDKDF (reference sequence). The chain's CDR3 is CATSLLPTGGYGHTF. CDR3 bases: TGTGCCACCAGCTTACTCCCTACAGGAGGGTATGGCCACACCTTC. Filled out from reference TRBV15 and TRBJ1-2, the complete variable domain reads DAMVIQNPRYQVTQFGKPVTLSCSQTLNHNVMYWYQQKSSQAPKLLFHYYDKDFNNEADTPDNFQSRRPNTSFCFLDIRSPGLGDTAMYLCATSLLPTGGYGHTFGSGTRLTVV.

The V gene is TRBV5-6, the J gene TRBJ2-3; D ambiguous. The CDR3 covers 12 residues. Germline CDR1 and CDR2: SGHDT and YYEEEE. Trimming cost V 2 bases and J 6 bases, with 7 bases left between them. This CDR3 is CASSFPMDTQYF. CDR3 in DNA: TGTGCCAGCAGCTTTCCCATGGATACGCAGTATTTT.

This clonotype occurred a few times. This chain joins TRBV7-2 and TRBJ2-3; the match to TRBD2 covers 7 bases. From germline, CDR1 is SGHTA and CDR2 FQGNSA. V shed 2 bases, J shed 3 bases, and the junction held 8 bases outside the gene matches. The CDR3 covers 16 residues. The CDR3 coding sequence is TGTGCCAGCAGCTTACGTAAGCGGGAAGGGACAGATACGCAGTATTTT. It yields the protein CASSLRKREGTDTQYF. The full variable domain, with the rest looked up from reference TRBV7-2 and TRBJ2-3, is GAGVSQSPSNKVTEKGKDVELRCDPISGHTALYWYRQSLGQGLEFLIYFQGNSAPDKSGLPSDRFSAERTGGSVSTLTIQRTQQEDSAVYLCASSLRKREGTDTQYFGPGTRLTVL.

The chain uses TRBV19 and TRBJ2-7, with D hard to call. Germline CDR1 reads LNHDA; CDR2 reads SQIVND (reference sequence). The CDR3 is 14 residues long. V was shortened by 6 bases and J by 0 bases, with 12 bases between the two germline ends. CDR3 coding DNA: TGTGCCAGTAGGAGCAGGTCCAGCTCCTACGAGCAGTACTTC. Protein: CASRSRSSSYEQYF.

This clonotype occurred many times. CDR3 protein: CASSLERVTSSTEAFF. DNA for the CDR3: TGCGCCAGCAGCTTGGAAAGGGTAACGAGTAGTACTGAAGCTTTCTTT. J is TRBJ1-1 and V is TRBV5-1; D unresolved. Germline CDR1 is SGHRS and CDR2 is YFSETQ. The V and J ends lost 0 bases and 5 bases respectively, with 17 bases between them. The CDR3 extends over 16 amino acids. Variable domain in full (rest from reference TRBV5-1 and TRBJ1-1): KAGVTQTPRYLIKTRGQQVTLSCSPISGHRSVSWYQQTPGQGLQFLFEYFSETQRNKGNFPGRFSGRQFSNSRSEMNVSTLELGDSALYLCASSLERVTSSTEAFFGQGTRLTVV.

This clonotype was picked up many times. The chain has TRBV5-1 and TRBJ2-1; D is perhaps TRBD2 (5 bases). The V gene's germline CDR1 is SGHRS and CDR2 YFSETQ. This CDR3 comprises 13 residues. Trimming took off 1 base at V and 4 bases at J, with 6 bases between the two ends. The CDR3 reads CASSLREYNEQFF. The CDR3 DNA follows: TGCGCCAGCAGCTTGAGGGAGTACAATGAGCAGTTCTTC.

Many counts were recorded for this clonotype. The chain links TRBV5-1 to TRBJ2-1; 7 bases align to TRBD2. The CDR3 length is 20 residues. Germline-derived CDR1 and CDR2 are SGHRS and YFSETQ. The ends lost 1 base at V and 4 bases at J; junction bases unmatched: 20. CDR3 DNA sequence: TGCGCCAGCAGCTTGCCATCCGGCCTCCTCACTAGCGTAGGTTACAATGAGCAGTTCTTC. Its translation: CASSLPSGLLTSVGYNEQFF.

This clonotype was counted at least ten times. V and J are TRBV5-1 and TRBJ2-1; no definite D call. V dropped 1 base and J dropped 8 bases, with 19 bases sitting between them. The CDR3 runs 16 residues. Germline V gene sequence: CDR1 SGHRS, CDR2 YFSETQ. CDR3 nucleotide sequence: TGCGCCAGCAGCTTGAGTCCACTACAAATGTCTTATGAGCAGTTCTTC. Encoded protein: CASSLSPLQMSYEQFF.

This clonotype was seen ten or more times. The V call is TRBV20-1, the J call TRBJ2-7; D unclear. V was clipped by 1 base and J by 6 bases, with 7 bases between them. This CDR3 spans 11 amino acids. Per germline, CDR1 DFQATT and CDR2 SNEGSKA (reference sequence). The CDR3 region has the DNA TGCAGTGCTAGAGTTATTTCCGAGCAGTACTTC. It is translated as CSARVISEQYF.

This clonotype was seen at least ten times. The chain employs TRBV5-1 and TRBJ2-4; TRBD2 aligns across 14 bases. This CDR3 spans 15 amino acids. Germline V gene lookup returns CDR1 SGHRS and CDR2 YFSETQ. With 5 bases clipped from V and 8 bases from J, the junction kept 6 bases outside the gene matches. In DNA, the CDR3 is TGCGCCAGCAGATCGGGACTAGCGGGAGTTGACATTCAGTACTTC. This translates into CASRSGLAGVDIQYF.

This clonotype was seen repeatedly, ten times or more. The V and J genes are TRBV20-1 and TRBJ2-1; 14 positions match TRBD2. V dropped 2 bases and J dropped 10; count of bases not matched to a gene: 4. The germline V gene has CDR1 DFQATT and CDR2 SNEGSKA (reference sequence). This CDR3 comprises 14 residues. The CDR3 loop reads CSARQGLAGEEQFF. The DNA for the CDR3 is TGCAGTGCTAGACAGGGACTAGCGGGAGAAGAGCAGTTCTTC.